This is a list of T cell receptor beta chains from one sample in a study of CD8 T cells in Susac syndrome. TCRdb redid the calling of the immunoSEQ multiplex PCR reads with MiXCR, one entry per CDR3 protein. This table has about 200,000 distinct CDR3 sequences, roughly 95% appearing once. The specimen sequenced was CD4+ T cells from PBMCs. The receptors here all came from a human donor in good health. The CDR3 runs from the conserved cysteine through the conserved F or W. D genes are given only for firm matches. The size field is filled for only some rows; it gives once, few, many or a size class.

v_gene,d_gene,abundance,CDR3aa
TRBV21-1,.,.,CASSKVPRWVLDQETQYF
TRBV27,.,.,CASSPWLGNTGELFF
TRBV29-1,.,.,CSAGPTTDTQYF
TRBV2,TRBD1,.,CASSEWDSRTTYGLLAKNIQYF
TRBV28,TRBD2,.,CASSALAGHNEQFF
TRBV29-1,.,.,CSVVGQGKETQYF
TRBV28,TRBD1,once,CASSPRQGADIQYF
TRBV30,.,.,CAWSVRRGNTEAFF
TRBV24-1,.,once,CATGSPGANVLTF
TRBV30,.,.,CAWSPVSGQPQHF
TRBV29-1,TRBD2,.,CSGTTSGSTGELFF
TRBV20-1,TRBD1,few,CSARGQGEAFF
TRBV2,.,.,CASSEVGGGETQYF
TRBV2,.,.,CASKRGLSSPLHF
TRBV12-3/TRBV12-4,TRBD1,.,CASSSTGGWDKQPQHF
TRBV4-3,TRBD2,.,CASSQDLAGGLGTDTQYF
TRBV29-1,.,.,CSVVIAAGTDTQYF
TRBV3-1,.,.,CASSQFTGTGELFF
TRBV20-1,.,.,CSARTTYEQYF
TRBV29-1,TRBD1,.,CSVGSAGGLGNSPLHF
TRBV29-1,.,.,CSVEATVNGYEQYF
TRBV3-1,.,.,CASSRATGENQPQHF
TRBV19,.,.,CASTGVRTDTQYF
TRBV6-5,.,.,CASCEGRGDTEAFF
TRBV7-9,.,.,CASGTGWSNQPQHF
TRBV11-2,.,.,CASSSRQVNEQFF
TRBV5-1,.,.,CASSLPGNTGELFF
TRBV29-1,.,.,CSVGPIGARDTQYF
TRBV20-1,.,.,CSGGSGEYYGYTF
TRBV25-1,.,once,CASSTPAGELFF
TRBV9,TRBD1,.,CASSVEGARRTEAFF
TRBV27,.,.,CASSQGLAKNIQYF
TRBV18,.,.,CASSPTGTSYNEQFF
TRBV29-1,TRBD2,once,CSPTKWLAATGELFF
TRBV15,TRBD2,once,CATSIAGGSYNEQFF
TRBV9,.,.,CASSVETLGDTQYF
TRBV11-2,TRBD1,.,CASLPGQGNTEAFF
TRBV5-1,.,.,CASSLGQTLTGEAFF
TRBV11-3,TRBD1,.,CASSRQGFTEAFF
TRBV7-2,.,.,CASSSSPAVAQHF
TRBV24-1,.,.,CATSDSGSVPETQYF
TRBV29-1,TRBD2,once,CSVASSGNTGELFF
TRBV12-3/TRBV12-4,.,.,CASSPINMNTEAFF
TRBV5-4,TRBD1,.,CASSLGQGAPGEQFF
TRBV12-3/TRBV12-4,.,.,CASSLRAADSNYGYTF
TRBV6-1,TRBD1,.,CASRTPGQGEHNEQFF
TRBV6-1,.,few,CASGLGSSYGYTF
TRBV3-1,TRBD1,.,CASSPRRGGGNIQYF
TRBV9,.,.,CASSVATRFSPLHF
TRBV3-1,.,.,CASSPQGDYGYTF